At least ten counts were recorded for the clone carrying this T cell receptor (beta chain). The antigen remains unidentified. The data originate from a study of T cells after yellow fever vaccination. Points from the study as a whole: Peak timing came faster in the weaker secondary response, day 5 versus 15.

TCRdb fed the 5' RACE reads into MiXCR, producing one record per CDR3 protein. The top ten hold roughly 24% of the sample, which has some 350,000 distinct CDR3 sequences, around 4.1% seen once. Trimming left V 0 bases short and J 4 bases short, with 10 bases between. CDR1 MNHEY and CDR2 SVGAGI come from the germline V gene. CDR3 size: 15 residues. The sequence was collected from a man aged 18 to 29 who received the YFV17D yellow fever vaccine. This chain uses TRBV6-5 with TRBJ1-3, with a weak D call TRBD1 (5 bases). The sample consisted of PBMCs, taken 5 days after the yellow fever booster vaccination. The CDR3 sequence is CASSYSRGLGNTIYF. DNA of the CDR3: TGTGCCAGCAGTTACTCAAGGGGCTTGGGAAACACCATATATTTT.